The 9 T cell receptor beta chains reported below all come from one sample, sequenced in a study of blood T cell repertoires in COVID-19. Measured with immunoSEQ multiplex PCR; TCRdb has only the in-frame clones, and not every one. The sample yields about 74,000 clones, around nine tenths seen once. The specimen sequenced was peripheral blood. These receptors were collected from a woman over 75 with active or convalescent COVID-19.

This clone was detected only a few times. The chain uses TRBV25-1 and TRBJ2-7, with a tentative D call TRBD1 (6 bases). This CDR3 is built from 14 residues. Germline values: CDR1 MGHDK, CDR2 SYGVNS. V lost 1 base to trimming and J lost 4 bases, with 11 bases between them. In nucleotides, the CDR3 is TGTGCCAGCAGTGAATTGGGGGCGGGTTACGAGCAGTACTTC. It yields the protein CASSELGAGYEQYF.

This clone was recorded a few times. The chain couples TRBV12-3 or TRBV12-4 to TRBJ1-2; TRBD1 matches 7 bases. J lost 8 bases, V lost 5 bases, and 5 bases had no gene match. The CDR3 runs 12 residues. CDR3 residues: CASSPTGQGYTF. The CDR3 bases are TGTGCCAGCAGTCCGACAGGGCAGGGCTACACCTTC.

The chain combines TRBV7-2 with TRBJ1-5, with 8 positions matching TRBD1. The CDR3 loop spans 14 amino acids. Looked up from germline, CDR1 is SGHTA and CDR2 is FQGNSA. Losses at the gene ends were 5 bases for V and 7 bases for J; bases not matched to a gene: 7. The CDR3: CASSPGQGQQPQHF. DNA of the CDR3: TGTGCCAGCAGCCCCGGACAGGGCCAACAGCCCCAGCATTTT. Filled out from reference TRBV7-2 and TRBJ1-5, the complete variable domain reads GAGVSQSPSNKVTEKGKDVELRCDPISGHTALYWYRQSLGQGLEFLIYFQGNSAPDKSGLPSDRFSAERTGGSVSTLTIQRTQQEDSAVYLCASSPGQGQQPQHFGDGTRLSIL.

The V call is TRBV21-1, the J call TRBJ1-6; the tabulated D call, TRBD1, remains unverified against the DNA. TRBV21-1 is marked as a pseudogene. This CDR3 is 14 amino acids long. DNA of the CDR3: TGTGCCAGCAGCAGTGGGCGTAGTAATTCACCCCTCCACTTT. This translates into CASSSGRSNSPLHF.

The chain uses TRBV2 and TRBJ2-7; perhaps TRBD1 as D (6 bases). CDR3 size: 12 residues. Trimming took 6 bases from V and 0 from J, leaving 6 bases between them. In germline, CDR1 is SNHLY, CDR2 FYNNEI. The CDR3 region has the DNA TGTGCCAGCAGGGACAGCTCCTACGAGCAGTACTTC. Translating gives CASRDSSYEQYF. Looking up the rest from reference TRBV2 and TRBJ2-7 gives the full variable domain: EPEVTQTPSHQVTQMGQEVILRCVPISNHLYFYWYRQILGQKVEFLVSFYNNEISEKSEIFDDQFSVERPDGSNFTLKIRSTKLEDSAMYFCASRDSSYEQYFGPGTRLTVT.

This clone was recorded only once. The chain has TRBV5-1 and TRBJ1-1; TRBD1 is a possible D gene (5 bases). Germline V gene lookup returns CDR1 SGHRS and CDR2 YFSETQ. This CDR3 contains 14 residues. The V end lost 0 bases, the J end lost 1 base, and 7 bases lay between the germline ends. The CDR3 protein is CASSLEGQNTEAFF. The DNA for the CDR3 is TGCGCCAGCAGCTTGGAGGGGCAGAACACTGAAGCTTTCTTT.

This rearrangement joins TRBV6-5 to TRBJ2-7; D remains unclear. There are 11 residues in the CDR3. V shed 5 bases and J shed 4 bases, with 6 bases lying between them. The germline CDR1 and CDR2 sequences are MNHEY and SVGAGI. This chain's CDR3 is CASSTQYEQYF. CDR3 bases: TGTGCCAGCAGTACTCAATACGAGCAGTACTTC.

The chain links TRBV11-3 to TRBJ2-3; 9 bases align to TRBD2. With 5 bases clipped from V and 4 bases from J, the junction kept 4 bases outside the gene matches. Germline V gene sequence: CDR1 SGHNT, CDR2 YENEEA. This CDR3 has 14 residues. CDR3 nucleotides: TGTGCCAGCAGCCCGATAGCGGGAGCAGATACGCAGTATTTT. Translating gives CASSPIAGADTQYF.

The chain has TRBV5-1 and TRBJ1-1; D gene uncertain. This CDR3 is built from 15 residues. Germline V gene data show CDR1 as SGHRS and CDR2 as YFSETQ. V was clipped by 0 bases and J by 6 bases, with 15 bases between them. CDR3 protein: CASSLVFGDPAEAFF. The CDR3 bases are TGCGCCAGCAGCTTGGTTTTCGGGGATCCCGCTGAAGCTTTCTTT.